The 17 T cell receptor beta chains below were found in one sample sequenced in a study of breast tumors, draining lymph nodes, adjacent tissues. Samples came from axillary lymph nodes draining the breast cancer. TCRdb ran MiXCR on the multiplex PCR reads and lists one entry per CDR3 protein. The table has 70,000 to 85,000 distinct CDR3 sequences, under 25% seen once. Sequencing input: axillary lymph node tissue. The receptor source for this set is a female donor with breast cancer. Some clones in this sample may be carry-over from other donors' samples.

As for this clonotype: A much larger clone lies a single base off, so this may be a read error. V is TRBV3-1 and J is TRBJ1-6, with D possibly TRBD1 on 5 matching bases. The length of the CDR3 is 15 residues. Germline-derived CDR1 and CDR2 are LGHDT and YNNKEL (reference sequence). With 4 bases removed from V and 11 bases from J, the gap between germline ends came to 18 bases. The CDR3 region is CASSRETAGNPPLHF. The CDR3 nucleotides are TGTGCCAGCAGCCGAGAGACGGCAGGGAATCCACCCCTCCACTTT. Full variable domain (missing parts from reference TRBV3-1 and TRBJ1-6): DTAVSQTPKYLVTQMGNDKSIKCEQNLGHDTMYWYKQDSKKFLKIMFSYNNKELIINETVPNRFSPKSPDKAHLNLHINSLELGDSAVYFCASSRETAGNPPLHFGNGTRLTVT.

This clonotype was seen ten or more times. The V and J genes are TRBV10-3 and TRBJ2-1; 7 bases are shared with TRBD2. Losses at the gene ends were 3 bases for V and 4 bases for J; bases not matched to a gene: 9. Germline loops: CDR1 ENHRY, CDR2 SYGVKD. The CDR3 spans 16 residues. For the CDR3, the DNA is TGTGCCATCAGTGACCAAGGACTAGTATCTTACAATGAGCAGTTCTTC. This sequence encodes CAISDQGLVSYNEQFF.

The sample holds many counts of this clonotype. This chain connects TRBV27 to TRBJ1-6; D is undetermined. The V end was cut by 3 bases, the J end by 7 bases, with 4 bases between. CDR3 length: 12 residues. Germline values: CDR1 MNHEY, CDR2 SMNVEV (reference sequence). In DNA form, the CDR3 reads TGTGCCAGCAGTTTTCCAAATTCACCCCTCCACTTT. The encoded protein is CASSFPNSPLHF.

This clonotype was picked up many times. V is TRBV19 and J is TRBJ1-6; a possible D gene is TRBD1 (6 bases). The germline gives CDR1 LNHDA, CDR2 SQIVND (reference sequence). The CDR3 runs to 15 residues. Trimming took off 7 bases at V and 8 bases at J, with 18 bases between the two ends. CDR3 in amino acids: CASTKQGLMDSPLHF. For the CDR3, the DNA is TGTGCCAGTACCAAACAGGGCCTAATGGATTCACCCCTCCACTTT.

This clonotype was seen a handful of times. The chain carries TRBV6-1 and TRBJ1-5, with TRBD1 identical over 7 bases. The V gene's germline CDR1 is MNHNS and CDR2 SASEGT. The CDR3 runs to 13 residues. Trimming cost V 6 bases and J 5 bases; bases outside gene matches: 4. In DNA, the CDR3 is TGTGCCAGCAGCATTCAGGGGGATCAGCCCCAGCATTTT. It encodes CASSIQGDQPQHF.

V usage is TRBV5-4 and J usage is TRBJ2-3; perhaps D is TRBD1 or TRBD2 (6 bases each). The CDR3 length is 15 residues. Germline CDR1 SGHNT, CDR2 YYREEE (reference sequence). The V and J ends lost 4 bases and 6 bases respectively, with 18 bases between them. This CDR3 reads CASSGGTGGWDTQYF. The CDR3 DNA reads as TGTGCCAGCAGCGGCGGGACTGGGGGCTGGGATACGCAGTATTTT.

This clonotype was counted at least ten times. The chain employs TRBV29-1 and TRBJ2-7; D is perhaps TRBD1 (6 bases). V lost 4 bases to trimming and J lost 4 bases, with 17 bases between them. Per the germline V gene, CDR1 is SQVTM and CDR2 is ANQGSEA. The CDR3 length is 14 residues. CDR3 loop: CSVGGGVNWYEQYF. The CDR3 DNA is TGCAGCGTTGGAGGGGGAGTAAATTGGTACGAGCAGTACTTC.

This clonotype was observed many times. The rearrangement joins TRBV7-6 to TRBJ1-5; the match to TRBD1 covers 8 bases. V was clipped by 5 bases and J by 4 bases; unmatched bases: 4. Germline V CDR1 and CDR2: SGHVS, FNYEAQ. The CDR3 sequence is 14 residues long. The CDR3 spells CASSRGTGNQPQHF. In DNA form, the CDR3 reads TGTGCCAGCAGCCGAGGGACAGGTAATCAGCCCCAGCATTTT.

Many counts were recorded for this clonotype. The chain has TRBV7-2 and TRBJ1-2; D is unclear. The CDR3 is made up of 12 amino acids. Germline V CDR1 and CDR2: SGHTA, FQGNSA. Trimming left V 0 bases short and J 7 bases short, with 6 bases between. The CDR3 nucleotides read TGTGCCAGCAGCTTAGCGCGCACTGGCTACACCTTC. Residues: CASSLARTGYTF. The full variable domain, rest sourced from reference TRBV7-2 and TRBJ1-2, is GAGVSQSPSNKVTEKGKDVELRCDPISGHTALYWYRQSLGQGLEFLIYFQGNSAPDKSGLPSDRFSAERTGGSVSTLTIQRTQQEDSAVYLCASSLARTGYTFGSGTRLTVV.

This clonotype was seen ten or more times. The V and J genes are TRBV29-1 and TRBJ2-7; TRBD1 matches 9 bases. V shed 3 bases and J 11 bases; nucleotides not matched to a gene: 8. CDR1 and CDR2 (germline): SQVTM, ANQGSEA. The CDR3 consists of 12 residues. In nucleotides, the CDR3 is TGCAGCGTTGAGCTGACAGGGGGGACGGAGTACTTC. This gives the protein CSVELTGGTEYF.

There are many counts of this clonotype. This rearrangement joins TRBV20-1 to TRBJ2-1, with 9 bases matching TRBD2. V shed 1 base and J 6 bases; nucleotides not matched to a gene: 7. The germline CDR1 and CDR2 sequences are DFQATT and SNEGSKA (reference sequence). CDR3 length: 15 amino acids. The CDR3 is CSARAAGGPANEQFF. Written as DNA, the CDR3 is TGCAGTGCTAGAGCGGCGGGAGGGCCGGCCAATGAGCAGTTCTTC.

This clonotype has ten or more counts. The chain has TRBV6-5 and TRBJ1-2; weak D call: TRBD1 (5 bases). Germline-derived CDR1 and CDR2 are MNHEY and SVGAGI. V dropped 5 bases and J dropped 8 bases, with 18 bases sitting between them. The CDR3 length is 14 residues. The CDR3 DNA follows: TGTGCCAGCAGTATTGGGGCAGGGAGACGGGGCTACACCTTC. Its protein product is CASSIGAGRRGYTF.

In the case of this clonotype: This may be a read error: a much more frequent sequence differs by one nucleotide. The chain recombines TRBV28 with TRBJ2-7, with a possible D match to TRBD2 (7 bases). The germline V gene has CDR1 MDHEN and CDR2 SYDVKM. The V and J ends lost 4 bases and 6 bases respectively, with 16 bases between them. The CDR3 extends over 14 amino acids. Here the CDR3 reads CASSSGGGAREQYF. The CDR3 DNA follows: TGTGCCAGCAGTTCCGGTGGGGGGGCGCGCGAGCAGTACTTC.

In this sample, this clonotype turned up many times. This chain uses TRBV25-1 with TRBJ1-2; no reliable D call. Germline CDR1 and CDR2: MGHDK and SYGVNS. V dropped 4 bases and J dropped 7 bases, with 10 bases sitting between them. The CDR3 runs to 12 residues. CDR3 loop: CASSGRTAGYTF. CDR3 sequence (DNA): TGTGCCAGCAGTGGGCGGACGGCTGGCTACACCTTC.

About this clonotype: A much bigger clone sits one base away, suggesting this may be a read error. CDR3 DNA sequence: TGTGCCAGCGGTTTTATTGAAGGAACCGGGGAGCTGTTTTTT. Protein: CASGFIEGTGELFF. The chain is built from TRBV6-2 or TRBV6-3 and TRBJ2-2, with D unclear. V was shortened by 8 bases and J by 5 bases, with 15 bases between the two germline ends. Germline lookup yields CDR1 MNHEY and CDR2 SVGEGT. This CDR3 is built from 14 residues.

As concerns this clonotype: This may be a read error, as it is one base from a much larger clone. The V and J genes are TRBV20-1 and TRBJ1-5, with 8 positions matching TRBD1. Per the germline V gene, CDR1 is DFQATT and CDR2 is SNEGSKA (reference sequence). The CDR3 sequence is 14 residues long. The junction had 7 bases not matched to a gene; V was cut back by 4 bases and J by 5 bases. CDR3 in DNA: TGCAGTGCTACCAGCGACAGGGGTGATCAGCCCCAGCATTTT. Encoded protein: CSATSDRGDQPQHF.

This clonotype was seen many times. V and J are TRBV5-1 and TRBJ1-6; TRBD1 matches at 8 bases. The CDR3 has 15 amino acids. The J segment lost 9 bases and the V segment lost 0 bases, leaving 5 bases of the junction unmatched. CDR1 and CDR2 (germline): SGHRS, YFSETQ. The CDR3 DNA reads as TGCGCCAGCAGCTTGGAGGGGACAGGCGTTTCACCCCTCCACTTT. Protein sequence: CASSLEGTGVSPLHF.